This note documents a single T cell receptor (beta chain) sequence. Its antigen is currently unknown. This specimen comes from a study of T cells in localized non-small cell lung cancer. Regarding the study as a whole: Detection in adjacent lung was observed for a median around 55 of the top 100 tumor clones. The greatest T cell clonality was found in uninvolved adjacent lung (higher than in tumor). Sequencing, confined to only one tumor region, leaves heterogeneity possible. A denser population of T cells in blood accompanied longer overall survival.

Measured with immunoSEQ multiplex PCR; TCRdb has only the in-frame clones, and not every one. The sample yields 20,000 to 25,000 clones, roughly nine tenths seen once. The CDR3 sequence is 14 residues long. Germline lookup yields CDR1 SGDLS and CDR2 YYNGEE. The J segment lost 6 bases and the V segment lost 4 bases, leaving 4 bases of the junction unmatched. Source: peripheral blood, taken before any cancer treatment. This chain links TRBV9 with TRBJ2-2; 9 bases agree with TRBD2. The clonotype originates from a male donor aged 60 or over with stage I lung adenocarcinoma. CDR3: CASSPGTSSGELFF. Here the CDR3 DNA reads TGTGCCAGCAGCCCCGGGACTAGCTCCGGGGAGCTGTTTTTT.